What follows are 8 T cell receptor beta chains derived from one specimen sequenced in a study of cytomegalovirus exposure and HLA in healthy donors (dated by TCRdb to about 2017). To prepare the library, the immunoSEQ multiplex PCR assay was applied. The table comes from immuneACCESS by way of TCRdb, which keeps in-frame sequences with V and J called. Part of the clones is missing from these tables; in studies checked, under half for an unresolved V gene and the rest for unknown reasons. For this sample the table gives 110,000 or so clones, of which 75% to 90% were detected only once. The ten top clones hold 4.4% of the sample. The sequenced sample consisted of PBMCs. The receptors originated from a man younger than 35 in good health and CMV-seropositive.

The chain combines TRBV2 with TRBJ1-2; 8 bases line up with TRBD1. Looked up from germline, CDR1 is SNHLY and CDR2 is FYNNEI. J was trimmed by 0 bases and V by 4 bases; bases with no gene match: 4. The CDR3 loop spans 15 amino acids. The CDR3 DNA follows: TGTGCCAGCAGTGTACAGGGGGAGGCTAACTATGGCTACACCTTC. Protein: CASSVQGEANYGYTF.

The chain is built from TRBV7-8 and TRBJ1-6; D is unresolved. V gave up 7 bases and J gave up 11 bases, with 15 bases separating them. This CDR3 has 13 amino acids. Germline values: CDR1 SGHVS, CDR2 FQNEAQ. The CDR3 nucleotides read TGTGCCAGCACTGAGGGAATAATTGCACCCCTCCACTTT. This codes for CASTEGIIAPLHF.

This clone came up a few times. DNA of the CDR3: TGTGCCAGCAGTGAACGACAGGGCGGAAACTATGGCTACACCTTC. It yields the protein CASSERQGGNYGYTF. The rearrangement links TRBV6-1 to TRBJ1-2; 7 bases are shared with TRBD1. CDR1 and CDR2 from the germline V gene are MNHNS and SASEGT. The CDR3 is 15 amino acids. V gave up 2 bases and J gave up 2 bases; unmatched junction bases: 5.

This clone was seen only once. The DNA of the CDR3 is TGTGCCAGCAGCTCCTTAGCGGGGAGCACAGATACGCAGTATTTT. It specifies CASSSLAGSTDTQYF. The chain couples TRBV13 to TRBJ2-3; the match to TRBD2 covers 8 bases. The CDR3 consists of 15 residues. J was trimmed by 0 bases and V by 4 bases; bases with no gene match: 3. The germline CDR1 and CDR2 sequences are PRHDT and FYEKMQ (reference sequence). Filled out from reference TRBV13 and TRBJ2-3, the complete variable domain reads AAGVIQSPRHLIKEKRETATLKCYPIPRHDTVYWYQQGPGQDPQFLISFYEKMQSDKGSIPDRFSAQQFSDYHSELNMSSLELGDSALYFCASSSLAGSTDTQYFGPGTRLTVL.

The V gene is TRBV19, the J gene TRBJ2-7; 12 positions match TRBD1. The junction had 3 bases not matched to a gene; V was cut back by 6 bases and J by 0 bases. The germline CDR1 and CDR2 sequences are LNHDA and SQIVND (reference sequence). The CDR3 has 15 residues. CDR3: CASRGQGANSYEQYF. Written as DNA, the CDR3 is TGTGCCAGTAGGGGACAGGGGGCAAACTCCTACGAGCAGTACTTC.

J is TRBJ2-5 and V is TRBV5-8, with 13 bases aligning to TRBD2. The V and J ends lost 4 bases and 1 base, in that order; junction bases with no gene match: 4. Germline lookup yields CDR1 SGHTS and CDR2 YDEGEE. The CDR3 loop spans 16 amino acids. CDR3 nucleotides: TGTGCCAGCAGCCCCCGACTAGCGGGGGGCCAAGAGACCCAGTACTTC. Translating gives CASSPRLAGGQETQYF. Full variable domain (remainder filled in from reference TRBV5-8 and TRBJ2-5): EAGVTQSPTHLIKTRGQQATLRCSPISGHTSVYWYQQALGLGLQFLLWYDEGEERNRGNFPPRFSGRQFPNYSSELNVNALELEDSALYLCASSPRLAGGQETQYFGPGTRLLVL.

CDR3: CASSLPGLNSPLHF. DNA of the CDR3: TGTGCCAGCAGCTTGCCCGGACTAAATTCACCCCTCCACTTT. The rearrangement joins TRBV7-8 to TRBJ1-6; D gene unclear. The germline V gene encodes CDR1 SGHVS and CDR2 FQNEAQ. This CDR3 spans 14 amino acids. V lost 3 bases to trimming and J lost 7 bases, with 10 bases between them.

This chain joins TRBV28 and TRBJ1-3; D gene ambiguous. Germline V CDR1 and CDR2: MDHEN, SYDVKM. Between the trimmed V and J ends, which lost 3 bases and 0 bases, there was a span of 12 bases. The CDR3 is 16 amino acids. For the CDR3, the DNA is TGTGCCAGCAGTTTCGCAGGCTATGACTCTGGAAACACCATATATTTT. This translates into CASSFAGYDSGNTIYF.